This T cell receptor (beta chain) was recorded in a study of shared clonotypes between healthy human individuals (dated by TCRdb to 2020 to 2022). Study-level background: The cohort included three men and a couple of women between 18 and 49 years of age. Per donor, three plates each were used for CD4 naive and CD4 memory, two for CD8 naive, and one for CD8 memory. Blood TCR repertoires of four to six healthy adults were deeply sequenced to estimate repertoire size and the extent of clonotype sharing between individuals. To increase sequencing depth and limit assay-specific biases, different laboratories used diverse techniques to prepare libraries and sequence TCR repertoires. Per donor, leukapheresis produced somewhere between about 0.94 and 9.5 billion PBMCs.

For the CD8 naive samples, CD45RO-negative cells were positively selected for CCR7, yielding a CD45RA+CCR7+ population from which TemRA cells were excluded. Healthy HIV-negative adults with no recently reported acute infections or vaccinations were included as donors. All donors were Caucasian adults living in Nashville, Tennessee, USA. After blood collection by leukapheresis, PBMCs were isolated using Ficoll-Histopaque density gradient centrifugation and then cryopreserved in the vapor phase of liquid nitrogen. Analytical flow cytometry was used to check the purity and quantity of each magnetically sorted T cell population. Each sorted fraction had its genomic DNA isolated and then quantified by UV absorbance on a Nanodrop 2000c. Using the deep immunoSEQ assay, multiplex PCR amplified TCR CDR3 regions from genomic DNA. Extracted genomic DNA from each cell subset was distributed evenly across all wells of several immunoSEQ 96-well plates, and each plate was treated as a replicate. Each replicate PCR for sorted subsets received roughly 200 ng genomic DNA, equal to about 30,000 T cell genomes. Purified libraries were quantified with a Qubit 3.0 fluorometer, sized on a Bioanalyzer 2100, and re-quantified with the KAPA Library Quantification kit. Every immunoSEQ 96-well plate was sequenced on a dedicated single-read 150-cycle Illumina NextSeq 550 flow cell. Regarding the original processing steps: Because the immunoSEQ output included only junctional sequences and no quality scores, the filtering could not be the same as the filtering used for full-length reads. Sequences were annotated with PyIR, a Python wrapper for IgBLAST v1.9, using IMGT germline references to assign V/J genes and CDR3. Reads with weak V/J assignments (E-value above 1e-6), missing CDR3, stop codons, out-of-frame junctions, or ambiguous translated residues were removed. V3J clonotypes were defined as sequences sharing the same inferred V gene, J gene, and CDR3 amino acid sequence. Percentage overlap between repertoires was calculated by dividing the number of shared unique clonotypes by the size of the smaller repertoire. Repertoire richness was assessed with RTK rarefaction, the Chao1 estimator, and Recon v2.1 estimates of unobserved clonotypes. OLGA was used to compute generation probabilities for all TCRbeta clonotypes that the gDNA method yielded from a few donors. TCRdb took over this immuneACCESS table, retaining in-frame rearrangements with V and J assigned. Such tables are incomplete; in checked studies, under half of the missing clones stem from an unresolved V gene, and the remainder is unexplained. D and trimming come from the DNA, and the V and J calls and clone size come from that table. Counted in this sample were millions of clones; 85% to 95% of them appeared once. 0.9% to 1.3% of the sample is in the top ten clones.

The V and J ends are trimmed by 2 bases and 0 bases, leaving 23 bases between them. Measured from the cysteine to the phenylalanine, the CDR3 is 20 residues long. The retained sequence is limited to the CDR3, 60 bases, with the frame set at the first base. Based on the germline V gene, the CDR1 and CDR2 sequences are SGHNT and YENEEA. This clone was detected once. Its antigen has not been determined. Qualities for individual bases were not recorded, and no much larger clone is one base off. Results and caveats for the whole study, not just this receptor: Rarefaction of sorted-subset datasets indicated incomplete sequencing despite the large sequencing depth. Naive subsets generally had larger estimated clonotype richness than memory subsets did. Pairwise subsampling led to the expectation that sequencing depth would affect the degree of clonotype sharing among donors. Sampling was restricted to blood, and TCR repertoires in tissue are likely to differ from TCR repertoires in blood. Across a handful of donors, approximately 5% of naive CD4, 3.5% of naive CD8, 2.3% of memory CD4, and around 0.4% of memory CD8 clonotypes were shared. Because the study included a small number of donors, the genetic and exposure-history diversity represented was limited. Compared with non-shared clonotypes, clonotypes shared by all four sorted-subset donors had higher generation probabilities.

The sample consisted of naive CD8+ T cells sorted from blood. Sample cell subset or site, as interpreted from the label and publication: CD45RA+CCR7+. The origin of this receptor is a man between 18 and 35 years old in good health. The chain couples TRBV11-3 to TRBJ1-5; a tentative D match to TRBD1 spans 5 bases. CDR3 reads: CASSLRIRDRKSYSNQPQHF. The nucleotide sequence is TGTGCCAGCAGCTTACGAATTCGGGACCGAAAATCTTATAGCAATCAGCCCCAGCATTTT.